The present entry profiles one TCR beta chain with its context. Its antigen is unknown. Clones were read by immunoSEQ multiplex PCR, and TCRdb kept only the in-frame ones, dropping some. This table holds 640,000 or so clones, about two thirds found once. The CDR3 is 16 residues long. Germline values: CDR1 SGHRS, CDR2 YFSETQ. Germline trimming cut 7 bases from V and 6 bases from J; bases unmatched to any gene: 16. The data originate from a study of shared clonotypes between healthy human individuals. Study context: For every donor, three CD4 naive, three CD4 memory, two CD8 naive and one CD8 memory plates were used. Study-wide results and caveats: Generation probabilities were higher for clonotypes shared across all four sorted-subset donors than for unshared ones.

This chain connects TRBV5-1 to TRBJ2-7, with 10 bases lining up with TRBD1. Input material: memory CD4+ T cells sorted from blood. As for subset: CD45RA-negative fraction. This clonotype was sampled from a woman aged 25 to 39 in good health. The CDR3 is CASGGTGVMGAVEQYF. The CDR3 region has the DNA TGCGCCAGCGGAGGGACAGGGGTGATGGGGGCGGTCGAGCAGTACTTC.